This section outlines one T cell receptor beta chain sequence together with its context. The target of this receptor is not known. No base quality values were provided; no much bigger clone lies one nucleotide off. The library was obtained by the immunoSEQ multiplex PCR assay. For the multiplex PCR, a mixture combining 60 forward primers for TCR Vbeta segments and 13 reverse primers for TCR Jbeta segments was used. A multiplex PCR assay on genomic DNA amplified the CDR3 region of rearranged TCR beta genes. The amplified TCR beta libraries were sequenced on the Illumina HiSeq System as 87-base-pair reads. The study's processing was this. A later analysis counted 65 million to 90 million unique TCR beta chains across the 650 to 800 repertoires, and some 11 million of these chains were shared by at least two donors. Raw reads were error-corrected and collapsed into unique sequences with a nearest-neighbor algorithm that merged closely related sequences to remove PCR and sequencing errors. Alignment of CDR3 sequences to IMGT reference sequences was used to assign V, D and J gene segments. For a sequence to be retained, a match of at least six nucleotides to both a V gene segment and a J gene segment was required. A rearrangement counted as productive if the CDR3 had no stop codons and remained in frame with V and J, and every other rearrangement counted as non-productive. CDR3 was defined according to IMGT convention as the region running from the second conserved V-encoded cysteine to the conserved J-encoded phenylalanine. The earlier analysis of about 570 of the donors excluded any sequence lacking an unambiguous match to a single V gene segment. In an earlier analysis of 500 to 750 of the donors, V segments were called functional above 56.7% productive rearrangements and were called segregating when the between-donor standard deviation exceeded 5%. To diagnose cytomegalovirus status from the catalog of TCR beta chain sequences, a statistical classification framework was built. In a later analysis, TCR nucleotide sequences were compared against IMGT/GENE-DB human TR gene sequences so that V and J genes could be assigned. The TCRdist pipeline was used in a later analysis to assign CDR3 sequences and most-parsimonious VDJ recombination scenarios. In a later analysis, each TCR beta chain was defined by its CDR3 amino acid sequence together with its V-gene family, and reads without a unique V-gene family were excluded. As a way to deal with suspected cross-contamination and a sequencing artifact, a later analysis dropped nearly 600 nucleotide sequences that were highly shared and had low generation probability. A later analysis calculated a clonal expansion index for each public chain from normalized within-repertoire ranks of inferred template counts. Generation probabilities in a later analysis came from a VDJ recombination model fitted to out-of-frame rearrangements, and those results were checked against IGoR. A later analysis scored TCR-TCR, TCR-HLA and TCR-CMV co-occurrence with hypergeometric tests, applying a repertoire-size bias correction to TCR pairs. False discovery rates were estimated in a later analysis by permuting HLA or CMV assignments 20 times. A later analysis grouped co-occurring TCRs with DBSCAN, adding TCRdist sequence similarity when clustering within HLA-allele-positive subsets. Repertoires with fewer than 30,000 or more than 120,000 public chains were left out of co-occurrence clustering, as were a handful of repertoires with anomalous nucleotide sharing. The source is immuneACCESS, and TCRdb retained only in-frame sequences with V and J called. Part of the clones is not carried over; for the studies checked, unresolved V genes explain less than half of this, and the remainder is unexplained. V, J and clone size derive from that table, while D and trimming were established from the DNA sequence. The sample profile shows some 150,000 clones; over 60% of them were found once. Roughly 3% of the sample lies in the top ten.

The cohort comprised 550 to 700 healthy bone marrow donors. All cohort members were sampled while nominally healthy, although unrecorded immune exposures were likely present. The donor tested CMV seronegative and was one of the 352 seronegative cohort members. Every donor gave a peripheral blood sample, and the peripheral blood mononuclear cells from that sample were used for TCR beta sequencing. Genomic DNA extraction from the blood cell samples was performed with the Qiagen DNeasy Blood Extraction Kit. The data were taken from a study of cytomegalovirus exposure and HLA in healthy donors (dated by TCRdb to about 2017). Looking at the study overall: In an earlier analysis of 587 of the donors, 276 Gb of sequence data and about 110 million unique TCR beta sequences from about 190 million T cells were reported. Four or five DR-DQ haplotypes were handled as single units for association and clustering because linkage in the cohort was strong. The study used immunosequencing to profile the T cell repertoires of under 700 subjects and linked those repertoires to cytomegalovirus serostatus. Genome-wide SNP genotypes for about three fifths of the roughly 670 donors were used in a later genetic analysis, which treated that subset as a discovery cohort. Both class I and class II loci were covered by HLA typing, at four-digit resolution. Of the roughly 400 genotyped donors, roughly 80% were placed in the genetic ancestry cluster associated with self-reported Caucasian donors. Approximately 310 gigabases of sequencing data and around 80 million unique TCR sequences made up an early release that covered 500 to 700 HLA-typed donors. The study was designed to test whether signatures of past pathogen exposure could be identified by cataloging public T cell receptors. Donor age, sex, ethnicity and CMV serostatus were compiled alongside the repertoire data. On average, approximately 250,000 unique TCR beta nucleotide sequences were sequenced per donor among a few hundred genotyped donors of the cohort, with roughly 18% of those sequences being non-productive. Typing coverage differed by locus: A, B, C, DRB1 and DQB1 were typed in about 620-630 donors, DQA1 in 522, DPA1 in around 610, and DPB1 in roughly 470. Besides the first cohort of 666 subjects, a separate validation cohort made up of over a hundred different subjects was used. A later analysis re-analyzed previously published TCR beta repertoires from approximately 670 donors and added high-resolution HLA genotyping to study TCR occurrence patterns. To predict cytomegalovirus infection status, the study combined high-throughput TCR immunosequencing, statistical association of individual TCRs with disease status, and machine learning. Rather than drawing on any new phenotypic data, the later analysis identified candidate immune exposures from TCR beta sequences and the way those sequences occurred across donors. An earlier analysis of around 640 of the donors used high-throughput TCR beta sequencing to judge whether each TCR beta V gene segment behaved as functional or pseudogenic. All discovery cohort repertoires had been generated using a single sequencing platform.

Results the study describes overall, beyond this receptor: According to a later analysis, most CMV-associated TCR beta chains appeared to be HLA-restricted, and the HLA associations seemed to be driven largely by CMV exposure. In a later genetic analysis, fewer N-insertions in productive TCRs were reported among donors in an Asian-associated ancestry cluster than the roughly 700-donor mean. A later genetic analysis associated a missense DCLRE1C variant with V-gene and J-gene trimming of TCR beta chains, and an independent cohort replicated the association. Linkage disequilibrium might explain the correlated functional status among segregating V segments, but an unknown experimental factor could not be excluded. Immune exposure information for the cohort was limited to CMV serostatus. In a later analysis, HLA-associated TCR beta chains showed more clonal expansion and lower generation probabilities than non-associated chains that were equally common. The study gave a list of 150 to 200 TCR beta chains associated with cytomegalovirus. Specific HLA alleles were associated with more than 15,000 TCR beta sequences at a false discovery rate of 0.05 in a later analysis. The classifier was reported to diagnose cytomegalovirus status with high specificity and sensitivity in both the original cohort and the validation cohort. While some public TCRs were present in many individuals, most TCR sequences turned up only very rarely across donors. Roughly uniform sequencing depth across donors was assumed in presence/absence analyses, although this assumption may not hold. This cohort had only TCR beta chains sequenced, and the lack of alpha or paired-chain data limited which features could be detected. Three of the identified cytomegalovirus-associated TCR beta chains were confirmed in vitro to be specific for cytomegalovirus antigens. According to a later analysis, TCR association rates differed among HLA loci, with DRB1 alleles showing the most associated TCRs and HLA-C alleles showing the fewest. Some IMGT-functional V segments, including TRBV6-2 and TRBV6-3, could not be told apart with the 87-base-pair reads, so those segments were excluded. HLA typing was unavailable for some donors at each locus, so association tests used only the typed subset. Because counts were too low, seventeen rarely observed V segments, including chromosome 9 orphons, were excluded from the earlier analysis of 587 of the donors. A group of highly shared sequence variants was considered likely to be a technical artifact of the sequencing pipeline. According to a later analysis, parvovirus B19, influenza, CMV and Epstein-Barr virus appeared linked to several top co-occurrence clusters. According to the authors, the approach could potentially be generalized to other disease states and immunological phenotypes. An earlier analysis of approximately 540 of the donors showed that most TCR beta V segments appeared in productive rearrangements either about 90% or about 30% of the time, which broadly matched IMGT annotations. Assigning TCR associations to individual alleles was difficult when HLA alleles, especially DR and DQ, strongly co-occurred. A further reported finding was that TCR beta sequences accurately predicted the HLA-A and HLA-B alleles for most subjects in the first cohort.

Unmatched junction bases come to 7, with V trimmed by 5 bases and J by 4 bases. Looking up the germline V gene yields CDR1 MDHEN and CDR2 SYDVKM. The CDR3 numbers 14 residues from cysteine through phenylalanine. Of the read, only the CDR3 DNA is kept; its 42 bases are in frame from base 1. The source is a woman under 40 in good health and CMV-seronegative. The rearrangement joined TRBV28 to TRBJ1-2, and 7 junctional nucleotides match TRBD1. The material sequenced was PBMCs. The CDR3 protein: CASSVQGSAYGYTF. The DNA sequence is as follows: TGTGCCAGCAGTGTACAGGGGAGTGCCTATGGCTACACCTTC.